The entry below describes one T cell receptor beta chain. This sample stems from a study of OX40 agonist ivuxolimab in advanced cancers. Turning to the study itself: One hepatocellular carcinoma and a couple of cutaneous melanoma patients partially responded.

It was autoimmune disease history or systemic immunosuppression that excluded patients. Germline CDR1 and CDR2: MNHEY and SVGAGI. This CDR3 region has 14 residues. Trimming took 5 bases from V and 0 from J, leaving 8 bases between them. The assay was immunoSEQ multiplex PCR, and TCRdb's table has in-frame clones only and misses some. The repertoire holds around 97,000 clones, with 86% as singletons. The chain combines TRBV6-5 with TRBJ1-3; the D is unclear. This sequence originates from an adult with an advanced solid tumor such as melanoma, head and neck, liver or kidney cancer. Sequenced here: CD4+ or CD8+ T cells sorted from blood, sampled in a trial of the OX40 agonist ivuxolimab. CDR3 sequence reads: CASSTSGSGNTIYF. The DNA of the CDR3 is TGTGCCAGCAGTACCTCGGGCTCTGGAAACACCATATATTTT.